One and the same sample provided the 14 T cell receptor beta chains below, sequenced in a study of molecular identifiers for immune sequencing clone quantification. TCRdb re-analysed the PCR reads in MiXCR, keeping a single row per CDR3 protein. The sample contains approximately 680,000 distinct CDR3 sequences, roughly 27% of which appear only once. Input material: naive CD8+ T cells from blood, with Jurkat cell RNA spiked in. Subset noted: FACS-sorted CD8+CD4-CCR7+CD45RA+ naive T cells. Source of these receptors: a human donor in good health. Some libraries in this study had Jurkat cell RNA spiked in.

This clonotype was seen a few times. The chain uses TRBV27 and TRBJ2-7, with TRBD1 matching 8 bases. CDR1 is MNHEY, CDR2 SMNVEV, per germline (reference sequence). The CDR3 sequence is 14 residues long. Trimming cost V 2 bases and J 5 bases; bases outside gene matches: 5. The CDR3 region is CASSLTGGSHEQYF. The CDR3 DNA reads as TGTGCCAGCAGTTTAACAGGGGGTTCCCACGAGCAGTACTTC.

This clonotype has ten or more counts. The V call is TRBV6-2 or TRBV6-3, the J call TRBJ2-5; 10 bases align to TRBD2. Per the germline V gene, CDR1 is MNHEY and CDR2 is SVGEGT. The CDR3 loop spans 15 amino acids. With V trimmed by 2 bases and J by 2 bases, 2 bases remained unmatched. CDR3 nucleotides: TGTGCCAGCAGTTACCTAGCGGGGGCTCAAGAGACCCAGTACTTC. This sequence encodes CASSYLAGAQETQYF.

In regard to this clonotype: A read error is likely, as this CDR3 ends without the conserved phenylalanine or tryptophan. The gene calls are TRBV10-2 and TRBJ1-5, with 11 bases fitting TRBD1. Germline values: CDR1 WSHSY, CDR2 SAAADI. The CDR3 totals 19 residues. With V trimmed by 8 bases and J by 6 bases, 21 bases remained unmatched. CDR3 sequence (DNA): TGCGCCAGCGGGGGGGGGGGCGGACAGGGGGCAAGGCTAGTTCAGCCCCAGCATCTT. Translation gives CASGGGGGQGARLVQPQHL.

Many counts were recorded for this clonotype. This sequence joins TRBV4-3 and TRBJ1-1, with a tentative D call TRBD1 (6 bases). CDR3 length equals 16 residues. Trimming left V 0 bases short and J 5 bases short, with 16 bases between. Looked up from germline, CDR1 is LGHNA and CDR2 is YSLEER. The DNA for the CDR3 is TGCGCCAGCAGCCAAGATTTAGTTACAGGGAGGACTGAAGCTTTCTTT. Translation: CASSQDLVTGRTEAFF.

The DNA for the CDR3 is TGCAGTGCTAGGTGGTCTGTGACTAGCGGGTTCACTTGGGCAGATACGCAGTATTTT. It encodes CSARWSVTSGFTWADTQYF. The chain recombines TRBV20-1 with TRBJ2-3; 10 positions agree with TRBD2. The V gene's germline CDR1 is DFQATT and CDR2 SNEGSKA (reference sequence). The J segment lost 4 bases and the V segment lost 3 bases, leaving 19 bases of the junction unmatched. This CDR3 spans 19 amino acids.

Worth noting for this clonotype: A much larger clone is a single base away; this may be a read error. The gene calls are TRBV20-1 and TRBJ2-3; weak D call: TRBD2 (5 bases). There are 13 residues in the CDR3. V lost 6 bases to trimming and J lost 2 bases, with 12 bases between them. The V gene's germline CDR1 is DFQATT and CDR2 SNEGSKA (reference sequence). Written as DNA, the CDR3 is TGCAGTGCCCCTCGGGGTGACACAGATACGCAGTATTTT. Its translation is CSAPRGDTDTQYF.

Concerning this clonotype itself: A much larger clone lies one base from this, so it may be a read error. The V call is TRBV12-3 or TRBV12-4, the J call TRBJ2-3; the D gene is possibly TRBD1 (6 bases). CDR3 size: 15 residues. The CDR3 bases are TGTGCCAGCAGTCCGGCAGGGGTTAATGCAGATACGCAGTCTTTT. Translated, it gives CASSPAGVNADTQSF.

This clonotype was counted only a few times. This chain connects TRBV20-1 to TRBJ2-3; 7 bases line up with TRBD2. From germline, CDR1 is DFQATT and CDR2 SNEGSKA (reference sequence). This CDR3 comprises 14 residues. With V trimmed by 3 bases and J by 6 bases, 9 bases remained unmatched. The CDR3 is CSASGGGRVDTQYF. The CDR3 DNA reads TGCAGTGCTAGTGGGGGGGGGAGAGTCGATACGCAGTATTTT.

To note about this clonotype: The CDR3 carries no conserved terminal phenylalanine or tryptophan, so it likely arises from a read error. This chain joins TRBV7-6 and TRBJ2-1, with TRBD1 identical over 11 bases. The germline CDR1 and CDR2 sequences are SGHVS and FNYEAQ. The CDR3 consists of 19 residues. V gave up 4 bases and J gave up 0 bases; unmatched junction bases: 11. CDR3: CASSYWDRGAGISYNEQFL. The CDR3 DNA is TGTGCCAGCAGCTACTGGGACAGGGGGGCGGGGATCTCCTACAATGAGCAGTTCCTC.

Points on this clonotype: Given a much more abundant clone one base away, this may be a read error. Here the CDR3 DNA reads TGCGCCAGCGGCCCGGGTCTGCGGGAAGAGACCCAGTACTTC. Encoded protein: CASGPGLREETQYF. V usage is TRBV4-1 and J usage is TRBJ2-5, with a tentative D call TRBD2 (5 bases). The germline V gene encodes CDR1 MGHRA and CDR2 YSYEKL. The ends were cut back, 8 bases at V and 3 bases at J, with 16 bases in the middle. The CDR3 is 14 residues long.

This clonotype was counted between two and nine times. CDR3 region: CASSSSDRAYEQYF. The CDR3 DNA follows: TGTGCCAGCAGCTCTTCGGACAGGGCCTACGAGCAGTACTTC. The chain combines TRBV5-4 with TRBJ2-7; 8 bases are a match to TRBD1. The V and J ends lost 3 bases and 2 bases, in that order; junction bases with no gene match: 4. Looked up from germline, CDR1 is SGHNT and CDR2 is YYREEE (reference sequence). CDR3 length equals 14 residues.

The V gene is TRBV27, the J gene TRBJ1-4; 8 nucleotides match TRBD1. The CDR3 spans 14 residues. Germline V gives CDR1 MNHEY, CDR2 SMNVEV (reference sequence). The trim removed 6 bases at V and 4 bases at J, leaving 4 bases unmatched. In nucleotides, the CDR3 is TGTGCCAGCAGGACAGGGGTTTTTAATGAAAAACTGTTTTTT. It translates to CASRTGVFNEKLFF. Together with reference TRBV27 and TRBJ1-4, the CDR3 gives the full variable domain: EAQVTQNPRYLITVTGKKLTVTCSQNMNHEYMSWYRQDPGLGLRQIYYSMNVEVTDKGDVPEGYKVSRKEKRNFPLILESPSPNQTSLYFCASRTGVFNEKLFFGSGTQLSVL.

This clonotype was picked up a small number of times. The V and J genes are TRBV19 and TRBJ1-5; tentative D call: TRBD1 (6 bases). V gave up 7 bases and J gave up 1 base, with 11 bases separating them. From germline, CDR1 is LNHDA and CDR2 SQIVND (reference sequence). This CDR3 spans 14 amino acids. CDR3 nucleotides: TGTGCCAGTACCGAAGGGGGGAGCAATCAGCCCCAGCATTTT. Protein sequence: CASTEGGSNQPQHF.

The DNA of the CDR3 is TGTGCCAGCAGCTGGCTAGCGGGAGAGGGGTCCATTAACATTCAGTACTTC. This codes for CASSWLAGEGSINIQYF. V gene TRBV7-2 combines with J gene TRBJ2-4, with 10 bases that match TRBD2. Unmatched junction bases numbered 13, after V lost 4 bases and J lost 7 bases. CDR3 length equals 17 residues. Germline CDR1 and CDR2: SGHTA and FQGNSA.